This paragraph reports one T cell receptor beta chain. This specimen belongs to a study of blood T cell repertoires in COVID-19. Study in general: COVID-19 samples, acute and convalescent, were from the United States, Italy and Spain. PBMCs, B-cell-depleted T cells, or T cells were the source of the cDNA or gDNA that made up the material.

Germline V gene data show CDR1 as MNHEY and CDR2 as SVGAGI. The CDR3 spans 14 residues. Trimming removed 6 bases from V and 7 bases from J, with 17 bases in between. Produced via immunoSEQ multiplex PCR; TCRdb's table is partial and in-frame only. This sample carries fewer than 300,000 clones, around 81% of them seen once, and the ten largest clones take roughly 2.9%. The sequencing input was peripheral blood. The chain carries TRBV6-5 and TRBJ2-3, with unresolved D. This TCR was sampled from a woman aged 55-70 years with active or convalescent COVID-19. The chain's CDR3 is CASSALASSYTQYF. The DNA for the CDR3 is TGTGCCAGCAGCGCCCTCGCGTCGTCCTATACGCAGTATTTT.